The entry below describes one TCR beta chain. Its antigen is unidentified. This entry is derived from a study of monozygotic twins with cystic fibrosis. Broader study findings: Unrelated CF individuals shared fewer identical clonotypes than monozygotic CF twins. J usage was most co-twin-similar in 8 of 16 pairs, V in 13. The repertoire was suggested to be naive-dominated, clonality median roughly 0.0093. Shared CDR3 numbers were not associated with age, concordance or severity.

The protocol was immunoSEQ multiplex PCR, while the TCRdb copy is restricted to in-frame clones and leaves out a portion. Altogether 20,000 to 30,000 clones are present, approximately 96% being singletons, with the ten largest covering under 3%. Germline V gene data show CDR1 as SGHVS and CDR2 as FQNEAQ. The CDR3 is 13 amino acids. The trim removed 5 bases at V and 8 bases at J, leaving 7 bases unmatched. The source is a girl aged 2 to 9 with cystic fibrosis. V and J are TRBV7-8 and TRBJ1-2; 8 nucleotides agree with TRBD1. Material for sequencing was blood. In nucleotides, the CDR3 is TGTGCCAGCAGCCTCGGACAGGGAAGAGGCTACACCTTC. This sequence encodes CASSLGQGRGYTF.